The 5 T cell receptor beta chains reported below all come from one sample, sequenced in a study of identical twins. TCRdb reprocessed the 5' RACE reads with MiXCR, giving one entry per CDR3 protein. The table shows fewer than 500,000 distinct CDR3 sequences, with roughly an eighth occurring only once. The data were also submitted as part of a second study, on yellow fever vaccine responses in identical twins.

The sequencing sample was made of CD4+ T cells sorted from blood. The source of these receptors is a woman between 18 and 29 years old in good health.

The chain carries TRBV20-1 and TRBJ2-7; D is undetermined. Between the trimmed V and J ends, which lost 0 bases and 12 bases, there was a span of 12 bases. In germline, CDR1 is DFQATT, CDR2 SNEGSKA (reference sequence). The CDR3 spans 11 residues. The DNA for the CDR3 is TGCAGTGCTAGAGATTTTTCCCGGGCGTACTTC. Translating it yields CSARDFSRAYF.

This clonotype was seen many times. The CDR3 DNA follows: TGTGCCAGCAGTACAGGGTCAGATTACGAGCAGTACTTC. It codes for CASSTGSDYEQYF. This chain links TRBV2 with TRBJ2-7; D possibly corresponds to TRBD1 (6 bases). CDR1 and CDR2 (germline): SNHLY, FYNNEI. Trimming removed 5 bases at V and 4 bases at J, with 12 bases between. The CDR3 loop spans 13 amino acids.

V and J are TRBV7-2 and TRBJ2-1; 8 bases map to TRBD2. V shed 1 base and J 6 bases; nucleotides not matched to a gene: 5. This CDR3 region has 15 residues. Germline lookup yields CDR1 SGHTA and CDR2 FQGNSA. CDR3 DNA: TGTGCCAGCAGCTTAGTAGTCGGGGGGGCCAATGAGCAGTTCTTC. This sequence encodes CASSLVVGGANEQFF.

The sample holds a few counts of this clonotype. This chain connects TRBV13 to TRBJ2-5, with 7 bases identical to TRBD1. V lost 5 bases and J lost 7; bases outside the gene matches: 13. Germline assignment: CDR1 PRHDT and CDR2 FYEKMQ (reference sequence). The CDR3 contains 15 residues. As DNA, the CDR3 is TGTGCCAGCAGCCCCGGACAGGCCGAAGGGGGGACCCAGTACTTC. Protein: CASSPGQAEGGTQYF.

Only a few counts were recorded for this clonotype. V usage is TRBV5-1 and J usage is TRBJ2-1; 9 bases fit TRBD1. With 4 bases clipped from V and 0 bases from J, the junction kept 2 bases outside the gene matches. The CDR3 length is 15 residues. Germline V CDR1 and CDR2: SGHRS, YFSETQ. The CDR3 region has the DNA TGCGCCAGCAGCAGGGACAGGGCCTCCTACAATGAGCAGTTCTTC. Protein: CASSRDRASYNEQFF.